This T cell receptor (beta chain) appears in the sequencing data of a study of CD8 T cells in ankylosing spondylitis (dated by TCRdb to about 2017). Concerning the study at large: The study profiled T cell receptor beta repertoires in healthy donors and ankylosing spondylitis patients to find disease-linked TCR variants. The whole study cohort included over a hundred healthy donors and over 20 ankylosing spondylitis patients. Samples of peripheral blood were taken, and for ankylosing spondylitis patients, synovial fluid was collected as well.

On this clonotype: The target of this receptor is not known. No much larger clone exists at a distance of one base, and base qualities are not known.

Sequencing was carried out with an Illumina HiSeq 2500. Quantitative 5'-RACE with molecular barcodes was used to prepare TCR beta libraries. For the original study's pipeline: A new computational method, built on a probabilistic model of VDJ rearrangement, was used to identify disease-linked TCR variants. TCRdb ran its own pipeline on the public reads, namely fastp trimming at Q25 and MiXCR clone calling, and kept in-frame beta chains. Identical CDR3 proteins give one entry, which carries the most common genes and DNA. What appears here as the V and J calls and clone size reflects TCRdb's work, not the paper's. The sample profile shows around 390,000 distinct CDR3 sequences; about a fifth of them were found once. The ten largest account for about a sixth of the sample. The CDR3 goes from the cysteine to the phenylalanine over 15 residues. Left in the record is the CDR3 DNA by itself, 45 bases read in frame from the first base. CDR1 and CDR2, per the germline V gene, are LGHNA and YSLEER. After removal of 5 bases from V and 3 bases from J, the junction retains 8 bases not matched to a gene.

What the study reported, not specific to this receptor: Some motif variants were previously reported in synovial fluid and blood of reactive arthritis patients, suggesting common disease-initiation mechanisms. The disease-linked clones were reported to be significantly enriched in matched synovial fluid samples from ankylosing spondylitis patients. In peripheral blood, the disease-linked clones were found at relatively low frequencies and had a CD8+ phenotype. A TCR beta motif made up of eight or nine highly homologous amino acid variants appeared to be characteristic of blood from ankylosing spondylitis patients.

Sequenced material: blood, either unsorted or a sorted T cell fraction (not recorded which). The V gene is TRBV4-3 and the J gene is TRBJ2-7, and TRBD1 matches 9 of the central bases. The clonotype comes from a male donor with ankylosing spondylitis. The CDR3 in this case is CASSSHRGQSYEQYF. The bases are TGCGCCAGCAGCTCGCACAGGGGGCAAAGCTACGAGCAGTACTTC.